Presented here are 8 T cell receptor beta chains from one specimen sequenced in a study of blood T cells in healthy people across ages. With a J-beta primer mix and a sample-barcoded 5' primer, a second PCR ran about 7 to 12 cycles. TCRdb ran MiXCR on the 5' RACE reads and lists one entry per CDR3 protein. This table holds fewer than 600,000 distinct CDR3 sequences, 27% found once. The same data also went into a second study, on T cells of mothers and their children.

The sample taken for sequencing was blood. The receptors were gathered from a boy under 10 years old in good health.

The gene calls are TRBV11-2 and TRBJ2-5; D gene unclear. Germline loops: CDR1 SGHAT, CDR2 FQNNGV. Trimming removed 1 base at V and 10 bases at J, with 13 bases between. This CDR3 comprises 13 residues. Here the CDR3 DNA reads TGTGCCAGCAGCTTAGTTCCTACATCGGGCCAGTACTTC. As protein: CASSLVPTSGQYF.

This clonotype was found a few times. The chain couples TRBV29-1 to TRBJ1-4, with 8 bases that match TRBD1. The CDR3 extends over 14 amino acids. CDR1 and CDR2 from the germline V gene are SQVTM and ANQGSEA. The J segment lost 8 bases and the V segment lost 7 bases, leaving 12 bases of the junction unmatched. CDR3 region: CSATSRTGWEKLFF. The CDR3 DNA is TGCAGCGCGACTTCGCGGACAGGGTGGGAAAAACTGTTTTTT. Together with reference TRBV29-1 and TRBJ1-4, the CDR3 gives the full variable domain: SAVISQKPSRDICQRGTSLTIQCQVDSQVTMMFWYRQQPGQSLTLIATANQGSEATYESGFVIDKFPISRPNLTFSTLTVSNMSPEDSSIYLCSATSRTGWEKLFFGSGTQLSVL.

The gene calls are TRBV27 and TRBJ2-7; TRBD2 aligns across 8 bases. There are 14 residues in the CDR3. The V segment lost 6 bases and the J segment 4 bases; nucleotides outside the gene matches: 8. Per the germline V gene, CDR1 is MNHEY and CDR2 is SMNVEV (reference sequence). This chain's CDR3 is CASSHGTSHYEQYF. The CDR3 bases are TGTGCCAGCAGCCACGGGACTAGTCATTACGAGCAGTACTTC.

The chain uses TRBV7-9 and TRBJ2-5; D call uncertain. The V end lost 5 bases, the J end lost 4 bases, and 11 bases lay between the germline ends. The CDR3 extends over 13 amino acids. In germline, CDR1 is SEHNR, CDR2 FQNEAQ (reference sequence). The CDR3 sequence: CASSPGYLETQYF. Written as DNA, the CDR3 is TGTGCCAGCAGCCCCGGCTATTTAGAGACCCAGTACTTC.

This clonotype was detected a few times. V gene TRBV9 combines with J gene TRBJ2-7, with 9 nucleotides matching TRBD2. J was trimmed by 6 bases and V by 3 bases; bases with no gene match: 10. There are 15 residues in the CDR3. Germline V gives CDR1 SGDLS, CDR2 YYNGEE. The CDR3 here is CASSAIHSGSGEQYF. CDR3 in DNA: TGTGCCAGCAGCGCCATACATAGCGGGAGCGGCGAGCAGTACTTC.

This clonotype showed up just a few times. V is TRBV9 and J is TRBJ2-3; the D gene is possibly TRBD1 (5 bases). This CDR3 comprises 16 residues. V lost 0 bases and J 2 bases, leaving 13 bases between the germline ends. Germline V gene sequence: CDR1 SGDLS, CDR2 YYNGEE. The CDR3 DNA sequence: TGTGCCAGCAGCGTAGCTTCGCAGGGATTCACAGATACGCAGTATTTT. Translating it yields CASSVASQGFTDTQYF.

This clonotype was picked up a small number of times. The gene calls are TRBV20-1 and TRBJ1-4; 8 bases line up with TRBD1. V shed 2 bases, J shed 6 bases, and the junction held 8 bases outside the gene matches. The germline CDR1 and CDR2 sequences are DFQATT and SNEGSKA (reference sequence). The CDR3 loop spans 15 amino acids. CDR3 amino acids: CSARMTGETDEKLFF. Here the CDR3 DNA reads TGCAGTGCTAGAATGACAGGGGAAACGGATGAAAAACTGTTTTTT.

This clonotype was observed a few times. The V gene is TRBV20-1, the J gene TRBJ2-1; D may match TRBD1 or TRBD2 (7 bases each). The germline gives CDR1 DFQATT, CDR2 SNEGSKA (reference sequence). V gave up 2 bases and J gave up 4 bases, with 15 bases separating them. CDR3 length equals 15 residues. The CDR3 sequence is CSARIPRGGYNEQFF. Here the CDR3 DNA reads TGCAGTGCTAGAATCCCCAGGGGGGGGTACAATGAGCAGTTCTTC.